Listed here are 4 T cell receptor beta chains from one sample, sequenced in a study of cytomegalovirus exposure and HLA in healthy donors. The PCR ran on 60 Vbeta and 13 Jbeta primers. The table came from immunoSEQ multiplex PCR; TCRdb's copy has only in-frame clones and leaves some out. Counted here are over 100,000 clones, 55% to 80% occurring once; the ten biggest clones make up about 4.3%. The sequencing sample was made of PBMCs. All receptors derive from a human donor in good health.

For this clone: Germline and junction disagree at one end, which may indicate a read error. The chain uses TRBV11-3 and TRBJ1-5; D remains unclear. CDR1 and CDR2 from the germline V gene are SGHNT and YENEEA. The CDR3 has 18 residues. The CDR3 spells CASSLDSVPQGSIQPQHF. CDR3 sequence (DNA): TGTGCCAGCAGCTTAGATAGCGTTCCGCAAGGGAGCATTCAGCCCCAGCATTTT.

The chain is built from TRBV11-2 and TRBJ2-3, with 10 bases identical to TRBD2. This CDR3 spans 15 amino acids. With V trimmed by 2 bases and J by 5 bases, 4 bases remained unmatched. Germline CDR1 is SGHAT and CDR2 is FQNNGV. As DNA, the CDR3 is TGTGCCAGCAGCTTACTAGCGGGAGTATTAGATACGCAGTATTTT. As protein: CASSLLAGVLDTQYF.

J is TRBJ2-1 and V is TRBV6-5; tentative D call: TRBD1 (5 bases). V lost 6 bases and J 4 bases, leaving 10 bases between the germline ends. Germline loops: CDR1 MNHEY, CDR2 SVGAGI. The CDR3 consists of 13 residues. DNA for the CDR3: TGTGCCAGCAGCCCGACAGATTACAATGAGCAGTTCTTC. Its translation is CASSPTDYNEQFF.

The chain carries TRBV28 and TRBJ2-4; D possibly corresponds to TRBD1 (5 bases). V was cut by 1 base and J by 0 bases, with 13 bases left in between. This CDR3 has 17 amino acids. Germline loops: CDR1 MDHEN, CDR2 SYDVKM. The CDR3 coding sequence is TGTGCCAGCAGTTTATTGCGGACATCTCTAGCCAAAAACATTCAGTACTTC. It is translated as CASSLLRTSLAKNIQYF.